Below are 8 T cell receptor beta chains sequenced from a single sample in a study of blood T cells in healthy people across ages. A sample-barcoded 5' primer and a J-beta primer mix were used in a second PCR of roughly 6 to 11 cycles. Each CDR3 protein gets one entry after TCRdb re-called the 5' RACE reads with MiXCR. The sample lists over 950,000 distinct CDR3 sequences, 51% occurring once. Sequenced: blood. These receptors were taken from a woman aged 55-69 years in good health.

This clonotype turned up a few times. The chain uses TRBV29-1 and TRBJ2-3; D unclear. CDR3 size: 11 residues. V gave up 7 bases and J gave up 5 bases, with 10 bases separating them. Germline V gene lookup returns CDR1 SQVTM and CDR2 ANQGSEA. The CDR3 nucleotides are TGCAGCGCATCTTCCGGAGATACGCAGTATTTT. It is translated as CSASSGDTQYF.

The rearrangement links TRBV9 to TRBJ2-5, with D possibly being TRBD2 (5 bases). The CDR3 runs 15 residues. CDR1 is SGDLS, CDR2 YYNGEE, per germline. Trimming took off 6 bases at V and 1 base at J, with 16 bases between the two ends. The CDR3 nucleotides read TGTGCCAGCATCCGATGGACTGCTCCCCAAGAGACCCAGTACTTC. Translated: CASIRWTAPQETQYF.

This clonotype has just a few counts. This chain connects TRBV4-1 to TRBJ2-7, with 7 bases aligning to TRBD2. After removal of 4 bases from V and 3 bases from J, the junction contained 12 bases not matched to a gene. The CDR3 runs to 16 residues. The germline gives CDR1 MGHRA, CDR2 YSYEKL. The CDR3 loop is CASSPWGVAGNYEQYF. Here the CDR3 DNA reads TGCGCCAGCAGCCCCTGGGGGGTAGCGGGCAACTACGAGCAGTACTTC.

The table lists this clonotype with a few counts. This chain's CDR3 is CASSLAPQHSSYEQYF. The CDR3 coding sequence is TGTGCCAGCAGCTTAGCCCCTCAACATTCCTCCTACGAGCAGTACTTC. The rearrangement links TRBV7-9 to TRBJ2-7, with unresolved D. CDR3 size: 16 residues. V was pared by 0 bases and J by 0 bases, with 12 bases between. Germline V CDR1 and CDR2: SEHNR, FQNEAQ (reference sequence). Full variable domain (rest looked up from reference TRBV7-9 and TRBJ2-7): DTGVSQNPRHKITKRGQNVTFRCDPISEHNRLYWYRQTLGQGPEFLTYFQNEAQLEKSRLLSDRFSAERPKGSFSTLEIQRTEQGDSAMYLCASSLAPQHSSYEQYFGPGTRLTVT.

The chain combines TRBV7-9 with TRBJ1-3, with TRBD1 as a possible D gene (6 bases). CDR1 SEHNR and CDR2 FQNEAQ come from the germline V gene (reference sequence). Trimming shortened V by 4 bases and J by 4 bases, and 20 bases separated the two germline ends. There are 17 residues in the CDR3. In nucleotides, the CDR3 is TGTGCCAGCAGCTCCAGACCTACAGGGAGGAAAGGAAACACCATATATTTT. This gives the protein CASSSRPTGRKGNTIYF.

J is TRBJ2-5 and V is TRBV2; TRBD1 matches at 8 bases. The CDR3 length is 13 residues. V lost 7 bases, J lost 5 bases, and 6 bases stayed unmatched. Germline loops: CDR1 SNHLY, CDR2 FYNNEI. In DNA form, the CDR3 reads TGTGCCAGCACCTTGGACAGGGACGAGACCCAGTACTTC. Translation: CASTLDRDETQYF.

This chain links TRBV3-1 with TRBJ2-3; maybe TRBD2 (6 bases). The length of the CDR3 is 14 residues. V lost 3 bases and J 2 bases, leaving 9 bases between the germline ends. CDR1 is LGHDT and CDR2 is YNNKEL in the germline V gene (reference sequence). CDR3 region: CASSQSGVTDTQYF. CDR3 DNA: TGTGCCAGCAGCCAGTCGGGAGTCACAGATACGCAGTATTTT.

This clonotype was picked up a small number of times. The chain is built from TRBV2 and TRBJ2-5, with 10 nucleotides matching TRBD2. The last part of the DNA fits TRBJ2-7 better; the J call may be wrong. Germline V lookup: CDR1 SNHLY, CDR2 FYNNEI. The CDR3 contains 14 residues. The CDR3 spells CASSTGLADYEQYF. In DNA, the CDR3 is TGTGCCAGCAGCACCGGACTAGCGGATTACGAGCAGTACTTC.